Below, 16 T cell receptor beta chains from the same sample are listed, as sequenced in a study of blood T cell repertoires in COVID-19. Sequenced by immunoSEQ multiplex PCR; TCRdb stores in-frame clones only, minus some. The table lists roughly 340,000 clones, under 95% of them singletons. Specimen: peripheral blood. The receptors stem from a woman in her late teens or twenties who had recovered from COVID-19.

CDR3 sequence reads: CASSPTASYEQYV. Here the CDR3 DNA reads TGTGCCAGCAGCCCGACAGCCTCCTACGAGCAGTACGTC. V gene TRBV7-9 combines with J gene TRBJ2-7; a weak D match, TRBD1 (5 bases). The CDR3 length is 13 residues. V was pared by 5 bases and J by 0 bases, with 8 bases between. Germline V gene lookup returns CDR1 SEHNR and CDR2 FQNEAQ (reference sequence).

J is TRBJ2-1 and V is TRBV24-1; 13 nucleotides align to TRBD2. The junction had 4 bases not matched to a gene; V was cut back by 5 bases and J by 7 bases. This CDR3 spans 15 amino acids. Germline assignment: CDR1 KGHDR and CDR2 SFDVKD. The CDR3 bases are TGTGCCACCAGTGCGAGGACTAGCGGGAGTAATGAGCAGTTCTTC. It encodes CATSARTSGSNEQFF.

V and J are TRBV5-8 and TRBJ2-5; 10 bases are a match to TRBD1. CDR1 and CDR2 (germline): SGHTS, YDEGEE. V lost 1 base to trimming and J lost 2 bases; unmatched junction nucleotides: 8. The length of the CDR3 is 17 residues. CDR3 residues: CASSLSSTGGVQETQYF. The CDR3 DNA sequence: TGTGCCAGCAGCTTGAGTTCGACAGGGGGCGTTCAAGAGACCCAGTACTTC. Full variable domain (missing parts from reference TRBV5-8 and TRBJ2-5): EAGVTQSPTHLIKTRGQQATLRCSPISGHTSVYWYQQALGLGLQFLLWYDEGEERNRGNFPPRFSGRQFPNYSSELNVNALELEDSALYLCASSLSSTGGVQETQYFGPGTRLLVL.

This chain uses TRBV7-7 with TRBJ2-1, with a weak D call TRBD2 (6 bases). CDR1 SSHAT and CDR2 FNYEAQ come from the germline V gene (reference sequence). There are 17 residues in the CDR3. V was shortened by 1 base and J by 2 bases, with 15 bases between the two germline ends. CDR3 DNA: TGTGCCAGCAGCTTAGACCCCATCGGGAGTACCTACAATGAGCAGTTCTTC. It translates to CASSLDPIGSTYNEQFF. Full variable domain (remainder filled in from reference TRBV7-7 and TRBJ2-1): GAGVSQSPRYKVTKRGQDVTLRCDPISSHATLYWYQQALGQGPEFLTYFNYEAQPDKSGLPSDRFSAERPEGSISTLTIQRTEQRDSAMYRCASSLDPIGSTYNEQFFGPGTRLTVL.

The chain joins TRBV11-3 to TRBJ2-1; TRBD2 aligns across 7 bases. J lost 4 bases, V lost 0 bases, and 3 bases had no gene match. The CDR3 loop spans 15 amino acids. The V gene's germline CDR1 is SGHNT and CDR2 YENEEA. The CDR3 loop reads CASSLDASGYNEQFF. The DNA for the CDR3 is TGTGCCAGCAGCTTAGACGCTAGCGGATACAATGAGCAGTTCTTC.

This rearrangement joins TRBV24-1 to TRBJ2-3, with D perhaps TRBD1 (5 bases). V was cut by 0 bases and J by 4 bases, with 16 bases left in between. The CDR3 loop spans 17 amino acids. The germline V gene encodes CDR1 KGHDR and CDR2 SFDVKD. CDR3 in amino acids: CATSDLRAGKSADTQYF. The CDR3 bases are TGTGCCACCAGTGATTTGCGGGCAGGGAAGAGTGCAGATACGCAGTATTTT.

The chain couples TRBV7-9 to TRBJ1-5, with D unresolved. Looked up from germline, CDR1 is SEHNR and CDR2 is FQNEAQ (reference sequence). With 4 bases removed from V and 2 bases from J, the gap between germline ends came to 15 bases. The CDR3 contains 16 residues. The CDR3 DNA sequence: TGTGCCAGCAGCTCGACGGACGGGAGGGGCAATCAGCCCCAGCATTTT. It yields the protein CASSSTDGRGNQPQHF. Using reference TRBV7-9 and TRBJ1-5 for the parts outside the CDR3, the full variable domain is DTGVSQNPRHKITKRGQNVTFRCDPISEHNRLYWYRQTLGQGPEFLTYFQNEAQLEKSRLLSDRFSAERPKGSFSTLEIQRTEQGDSAMYLCASSSTDGRGNQPQHFGDGTRLSIL.

The chain has TRBV5-4 and TRBJ2-3, with 10 bases identical to TRBD2. The germline CDR1 and CDR2 sequences are SGHNT and YYREEE (reference sequence). V gave up 3 bases and J gave up 4 bases; unmatched junction bases: 5. The CDR3 is 15 amino acids. The CDR3 nucleotides are TGTGCCAGCAGCTCTAGCGGGAGATGGGCAGATACGCAGTATTTT. Protein product: CASSSSGRWADTQYF.

This clone was seen only once. This chain joins TRBV6-5 and TRBJ1-2, with unresolved D. The CDR3 has 13 residues. The V end lost 6 bases, the J end lost 2 bases, and 10 bases lay between the germline ends. Looked up from germline, CDR1 is MNHEY and CDR2 is SVGAGI. The CDR3, as DNA: TGTGCCAGCAGCTCCGGGTCCAACTATGGCTACACCTTC. Its translation: CASSSGSNYGYTF.

The sample holds one count of this clone. In nucleotides, the CDR3 is TGTGCCAGCAGTTACGGGCTAGCGGGACACGAGCAGTACGTC. It yields the protein CASSYGLAGHEQYV. The J gene is TRBJ2-7, the V gene TRBV6-2 or TRBV6-3; 9 nucleotides agree with TRBD2. Germline CDR1 MNHEY, CDR2 SVGEGT. The V gene end was trimmed by 2 bases and the J gene end by 5 bases; junction bases not matched to a gene: 4. The CDR3 totals 14 residues.

This sequence joins TRBV7-2 and TRBJ1-1; no definite D call. Germline V lookup: CDR1 SGHTA, CDR2 FQGNSA. The CDR3 spans 16 residues. V lost 1 base to trimming and J lost 4 bases, with 16 bases between them. The CDR3 is CASSLEWEGGITEAFF. CDR3 in DNA: TGTGCCAGCAGCTTAGAATGGGAGGGTGGGATCACTGAAGCTTTCTTT.

The chain uses TRBV9 and TRBJ1-4; no clear D. CDR1 and CDR2 (germline): SGDLS, YYNGEE. V gave up 0 bases and J gave up 0 bases, with 6 bases separating them. The CDR3 length is 15 residues. CDR3 sequence (DNA): TGTGCCAGCAGCGTAGAGCCGTCAACTAATGAAAAACTGTTTTTT. Protein sequence: CASSVEPSTNEKLFF.

The rearrangement uses TRBV5-4 and TRBJ2-4; TRBD2 might be the D (5 bases). Germline-derived CDR1 and CDR2 are SGHNT and YYREEE (reference sequence). V lost 2 bases and J 0 bases, leaving 15 bases between the germline ends. CDR3 length: 17 amino acids. Here the CDR3 reads CASSLESGSLAKNIQYF. The CDR3 DNA is TGTGCCAGCAGCTTAGAAAGCGGATCGCTAGCCAAAAACATTCAGTACTTC.

The chain carries TRBV7-2 and TRBJ1-3, with 7 bases identical to TRBD1. Germline CDR1 is SGHTA and CDR2 is FQGNSA. The CDR3 extends over 16 amino acids. Unmatched junction bases numbered 7, after V lost 5 bases and J lost 0 bases. DNA of the CDR3: TGTGCCAGCAGCCGGCCCGGGGACAGCTCTGGAAACACCATATATTTT. This codes for CASSRPGDSSGNTIYF.

The DNA of the CDR3 is TGTGCCAGCAGCCCCCATAGCGGGAGTAGGGAGACCCAGTACTTC. Encoded protein: CASSPHSGSRETQYF. This chain joins TRBV9 and TRBJ2-5, with 9 bases identical to TRBD2. From germline, CDR1 is SGDLS and CDR2 YYNGEE. V lost 4 bases and J lost 5; bases outside the gene matches: 9. The length of the CDR3 is 15 residues. Supplemented by reference TRBV9 and TRBJ2-5, the full variable domain reads DSGVTQTPKHLITATGQRVTLRCSPRSGDLSVYWYQQSLDQGLQFLIQYYNGEERAKGNILERFSAQQFPDLHSELNLSSLELGDSALYFCASSPHSGSRETQYFGPGTRLLVL.

This chain connects TRBV5-6 to TRBJ2-3; 9 bases map to TRBD1. The CDR3 has 19 residues. Per germline, CDR1 SGHDT and CDR2 YYEEEE. Trimming removed 1 base from V and 2 bases from J; junction bases left unmatched: 14. This chain's CDR3 is CASSLRGPQGAIFTDTQYF. The CDR3 bases are TGTGCCAGCAGCTTGCGGGGGCCACAGGGGGCGATCTTCACAGATACGCAGTATTTT. The full variable domain, rest sourced from reference TRBV5-6 and TRBJ2-3, is DAGVTQSPTHLIKTRGQQVTLRCSPKSGHDTVSWYQQALGQGPQFIFQYYEEEERQRGNFPDRFSGHQFPNYSSELNVNALLLGDSALYLCASSLRGPQGAIFTDTQYFGPGTRLTVL.